Listed here are 29 T cell receptor beta chains from one sample, sequenced in a study of human T cells and chemical hapten exposure. TCRdb used MiXCR to reprocess the RACE reads, holding one entry per CDR3 protein. Of approximately 370,000 distinct CDR3 sequences in the sample, about 5% were seen once. Time point reported: pre-sensitization, week 0. Sample treatment: therapeutic diphenylcyclopropenone sensitization with weekly scalp DPC. Sequencing used whole blood, obtained in connection with sensitization to the hapten diphenylcyclopropenone (DPC). The receptors were gathered from a woman under 30 with alopecia areata. Some clones in this sample may be carry-over from other donors' samples.

This clonotype came up many times. The V and J genes are TRBV25-1 and TRBJ1-4; a weak D match, TRBD1 (6 bases). V was shortened by 3 bases and J by 5 bases, with 13 bases between the two germline ends. CDR1 MGHDK and CDR2 SYGVNS come from the germline V gene. The CDR3 runs to 15 residues. The CDR3 DNA is TGTGCCAGCAGTGATAACGGACAGAAGAATGAAAAACTGTTTTTT. Encoded protein: CASSDNGQKNEKLFF.

This clonotype was counted many times. The chain links TRBV5-1 to TRBJ1-6; D remains ambiguous. The V and J ends lost 0 bases and 6 bases respectively, with 19 bases between them. From germline, CDR1 is SGHRS and CDR2 YFSETQ. The CDR3 loop spans 18 amino acids. The CDR3 DNA reads TGCGCCAGCAGCTTGGGAGGGCCGCACCCTGATGTTAATTCACCCCTCCACTTT. Translation gives CASSLGGPHPDVNSPLHF.

The V call is TRBV12-3 or TRBV12-4, the J call TRBJ1-2; TRBD1 agrees at 8 bases. With V trimmed by 6 bases and J by 8 bases, 14 bases remained unmatched. The CDR3 has 15 residues. The CDR3: CASSLSTGDGEGYTF. CDR3 bases: TGTGCCAGCAGCCTATCGACAGGGGATGGAGAAGGCTACACCTTC.

This clonotype was seen many times. The V and J genes are TRBV28 and TRBJ2-2; the match to TRBD1 covers 8 bases. In germline, CDR1 is MDHEN, CDR2 SYDVKM. The CDR3 is 15 residues long. The junction had 8 bases not matched to a gene; V was cut back by 6 bases and J by 5 bases. The CDR3 loop is CASRLGQGQTGELFF. CDR3 nucleotides: TGTGCCAGCAGACTCGGACAGGGACAGACCGGGGAGCTGTTTTTT. The variable domain in full, completed from reference TRBV28 and TRBJ2-2, reads DVKVTQSSRYLVKRTGEKVFLECVQDMDHENMFWYRQDPGLGLRLIYFSYDVKMKEKGDIPEGYSVSREKKERFSLILESASTNQTSMYLCASRLGQGQTGELFFGEGSRLTVL.

The V and J genes are TRBV12-3 or TRBV12-4 and TRBJ1-1; D remains unclear. CDR3 length: 13 residues. Deletions cut 3 bases from V and 6 bases from J, with 11 bases between. The CDR3 DNA follows: TGTGCCAGCAGTTTGGGTGCGGTGGCTGAAGCTTTCTTT. Translation gives CASSLGAVAEAFF.

This clonotype has just a few counts. The rearrangement uses TRBV7-3 and TRBJ2-7; no clear D gene. The germline V gene has CDR1 SGHTA and CDR2 FQGTGA. This CDR3 region has 13 residues. V was trimmed by 5 bases and J by 3 bases, leaving 11 bases between them. The CDR3 nucleotides are TGTGCCAGCAGCCCTGGGGTGGGCTACGAGCAGTACTTC. It encodes CASSPGVGYEQYF.

This clonotype has only a few counts. The genes are TRBV18 and TRBJ2-1; TRBD2 agrees at 11 bases. Trimming cost V 4 bases and J 6 bases; bases outside gene matches: 5. Germline V gives CDR1 KGHSH, CDR2 LQKENI. This CDR3 has 15 amino acids. DNA for the CDR3: TGTGCCAGCTCACTAGCGGGGGGGCTTTCCAATGAGCAGTTCTTC. This encodes CASSLAGGLSNEQFF.

This clonotype was observed a handful of times. CDR3 sequence: CASSQDGKGYTEAFF. DNA for the CDR3: TGCGCCAGCAGCCAAGATGGGAAGGGATACACTGAAGCTTTCTTT. The chain employs TRBV4-1 and TRBJ1-1; D ambiguous. The germline CDR1 and CDR2 sequences are MGHRA and YSYEKL. The CDR3 length is 15 residues. The V end was cut by 0 bases, the J end by 3 bases, with 11 bases between.

The J gene is TRBJ1-4, the V gene TRBV10-3; D ambiguous. The CDR3 spans 16 residues. The germline CDR1 and CDR2 sequences are ENHRY and SYGVKD. Trimming took off 5 bases at V and 0 bases at J, with 13 bases between the two ends. CDR3: CAISPGRDSTNEKLFF. CDR3 bases: TGTGCCATCAGTCCGGGCCGAGACTCAACTAATGAAAAACTGTTTTTT.

This clonotype was seen a handful of times. This chain uses TRBV5-1 with TRBJ2-2; weak D call: TRBD1 (6 bases). CDR3 size: 15 residues. The germline gives CDR1 SGHRS, CDR2 YFSETQ. Between the trimmed V and J ends, which lost 0 bases and 6 bases, there was a span of 12 bases. The CDR3 loop reads CASSLAPQGSGELFF. For the CDR3, the DNA is TGCGCCAGCAGCTTGGCCCCCCAGGGGTCCGGGGAGCTGTTTTTT.

The chain links TRBV28 to TRBJ1-4; D may be TRBD1 (5 bases). Germline V lookup: CDR1 MDHEN, CDR2 SYDVKM. V dropped 2 bases and J dropped 7 bases, with 11 bases sitting between them. The CDR3 runs 14 residues. Here the CDR3 reads CASSLEGITEKLFF. CDR3 bases: TGTGCCAGCAGTTTAGAGGGGATTACTGAAAAACTGTTTTTT.

This clonotype was counted many times. The V gene is TRBV7-9, the J gene TRBJ2-4; 7 bases map to TRBD1. The germline V gene has CDR1 SEHNR and CDR2 FQNEAQ (reference sequence). V lost 5 bases to trimming and J lost 9 bases; unmatched junction nucleotides: 7. This CDR3 is built from 13 residues. The CDR3 bases are TGTGCCAGCAGCCCGTGGACAGGAATCATTCAGTACTTC. Its protein product is CASSPWTGIIQYF.

This clonotype was recorded a few times. The chain employs TRBV6-2 or TRBV6-3 and TRBJ2-7; unclear D gene. CDR1 MNHEY and CDR2 SVGEGT come from the germline V gene. The V end lost 4 bases, the J end lost 3 bases, and 7 bases lay between the germline ends. This CDR3 has 12 amino acids. CDR3 amino acids: CASSLVVYEQYF. The CDR3 region has the DNA TGTGCCAGCAGTTTGGTCGTCTACGAGCAGTACTTC.

This clonotype was seen many times. V usage is TRBV7-6 and J usage is TRBJ1-3; 8 positions agree with TRBD1. Germline trimming cut 5 bases from V and 1 base from J; bases unmatched to any gene: 10. The CDR3 spans 17 residues. In germline, CDR1 is SGHVS, CDR2 FNYEAQ. The CDR3 sequence is CASSPNPRTGSGNTIYF. CDR3 in DNA: TGTGCCAGCAGCCCAAACCCACGGACAGGGTCTGGAAACACCATATATTTT.

The V gene is TRBV12-5, the J gene TRBJ2-1, with 10 bases matching TRBD1. The CDR3 extends over 17 amino acids. The germline gives CDR1 LGHNT, CDR2 FRNRAP. With 0 bases clipped from V and 8 bases from J, the junction kept 10 bases outside the gene matches. The CDR3 sequence is CASGLVLTGTGDDEQFF. As DNA, the CDR3 is TGTGCTAGTGGTTTGGTACTAACCGGGACAGGGGACGATGAGCAGTTCTTC. The full variable domain, rest sourced from reference TRBV12-5 and TRBJ2-1, is DARVTQTPRHKVTEMGQEVTMRCQPILGHNTVFWYRQTMMQGLELLAYFRNRAPLDDSGMPKDRFSAEMPDATLATLKIQPSEPRDSAVYFCASGLVLTGTGDDEQFFGPGTRLTVL.

This clonotype was seen only a few times. The chain uses TRBV5-1 and TRBJ1-1, with 8 bases lining up with TRBD1. Germline CDR1 SGHRS, CDR2 YFSETQ. This CDR3 has 16 amino acids. V shed 2 bases, J shed 4 bases, and the junction held 10 bases outside the gene matches. CDR3 residues: CASSFGQGEGSTEAFF. In DNA form, the CDR3 reads TGCGCCAGCAGCTTCGGACAGGGAGAAGGTAGCACTGAAGCTTTCTTT.

This clonotype was seen ten or more times. V gene TRBV11-3 combines with J gene TRBJ2-3; 8 positions agree with TRBD1. The V gene's germline CDR1 is SGHNT and CDR2 YENEEA. The CDR3 runs 15 residues. V was pared by 5 bases and J by 2 bases, with 6 bases of the junction left unmatched. Written as DNA, the CDR3 is TGTGCCAGCAGCCCTCGTCAGGGGGCCACAGATACGCAGTATTTT. Its protein product is CASSPRQGATDTQYF.

This clonotype showed up many times. The rearrangement links TRBV10-3 to TRBJ2-7, with D possibly being TRBD1 (6 bases). This CDR3 region has 15 residues. Germline loops: CDR1 ENHRY, CDR2 SYGVKD. Trimming cost V 0 bases and J 2 bases, with 11 bases left between them. CDR3 in amino acids: CAISESRTATYEQYF. The CDR3 DNA reads as TGTGCCATCAGTGAGTCGAGGACAGCTACCTACGAGCAGTACTTC.

This sequence joins TRBV15 and TRBJ1-4, with a possible D match to TRBD1 (5 bases). The CDR3 consists of 15 residues. CDR1 and CDR2 from the germline V gene are LNHNV and YYDKDF (reference sequence). Trimming took 4 bases from V and 2 from J, leaving 11 bases between them. The CDR3 loop reads CATSTWEGTNEKLFF. In nucleotides, the CDR3 is TGTGCCACCAGCACCTGGGAGGGGACTAATGAAAAACTGTTTTTT.

This clonotype has more than one count but fewer than ten. The rearrangement uses TRBV4-2 and TRBJ2-3, with 7 bases fitting TRBD2. The germline V gene encodes CDR1 LGHNA and CDR2 YNFKEQ. Trimming cost V 1 base and J 10 bases; bases outside gene matches: 5. The CDR3 sequence is 13 residues long. The CDR3 loop is CASSQVVAGAQYF. CDR3 bases: TGTGCCAGCAGCCAAGTCGTGGCGGGAGCGCAGTATTTT.

Only a few counts were recorded for this clonotype. This chain uses TRBV5-4 with TRBJ2-2; tentatively, D is TRBD1 or TRBD2 (6 bases each). Per the germline V gene, CDR1 is SGHNT and CDR2 is YYREEE (reference sequence). V was shortened by 4 bases and J by 4 bases, with 17 bases between the two germline ends. The CDR3 spans 16 residues. CDR3 residues: CASSPGWGARTGELFF. The CDR3 nucleotides are TGTGCCAGCAGCCCTGGGTGGGGGGCGCGCACCGGGGAGCTGTTTTTT.

The chain uses TRBV6-1 and TRBJ1-2, with 7 bases matching TRBD1. The CDR3 length is 15 residues. Per germline, CDR1 MNHNS and CDR2 SASEGT. V lost 6 bases, J lost 1 base, and 8 bases stayed unmatched. CDR3 DNA: TGTGCCAGCAGGGCTGGGACAGTCCTTAACTATGGCTACACCTTC. This gives the protein CASRAGTVLNYGYTF.

As for this clonotype: It may be a read error: a sequence one base away is much more abundant. The J gene is TRBJ2-3, the V gene TRBV14; D not resolved. Germline values: CDR1 SGHDN, CDR2 FVKESK. This CDR3 is built from 14 residues. CDR3 residues: CDSSQRPEVDTQYF. CDR3 sequence (DNA): TGTGACAGCAGCCAACGACCTGAGGTAGATACGCAGTATTTT. Combining the CDR3 with reference TRBV14 and TRBJ2-3 gives the whole variable domain EAGVTQFPSHSVIEKGQTVTLRCDPISGHDNLYWYRRVMGKEIKFLLHFVKESKQDESGMPNNRFLAERTGGTYSTLKVQPAELEDSGVYFCDSSQRPEVDTQYFGPGTRLTVL.

This rearrangement joins TRBV18 to TRBJ1-1; no definite D call. CDR3 size: 13 residues. Germline lookup yields CDR1 KGHSH and CDR2 LQKENI. Trimming removed 4 bases from V and 3 bases from J, with 9 bases in between. The DNA for the CDR3 is TGTGCCAGCTCACAGTCGAGCTACACTGAAGCTTTCTTT. This translates into CASSQSSYTEAFF.

This clonotype was observed a few times. This sequence joins TRBV20-1 and TRBJ2-3, with 8 positions matching TRBD2. CDR3 length: 14 residues. V was clipped by 6 bases and J by 0 bases; unmatched bases: 5. Germline CDR1 is DFQATT and CDR2 is SNEGSKA (reference sequence). This chain's CDR3 is CSATLAASTDTQYF. For the CDR3, the DNA is TGCAGTGCCACACTAGCGGCTAGCACAGATACGCAGTATTTT.

There are many counts of this clonotype. The DNA of the CDR3 is TGTGCCATCGGGGACAGGGGAGACACCGGGGAGCTGTTTTTT. Residues: CAIGDRGDTGELFF. The chain links TRBV10-3 to TRBJ2-2; 10 positions agree with TRBD1. Germline V gene lookup returns CDR1 ENHRY and CDR2 SYGVKD. This CDR3 is 14 amino acids long. V lost 8 bases, J lost 3 bases, and 3 bases stayed unmatched.

This clonotype was detected a few times. The chain links TRBV6-6 to TRBJ1-3, with TRBD1 as a possible D gene (5 bases). Trimming removed 4 bases at V and 0 bases at J, with 13 bases between. Germline V gives CDR1 MNHNY, CDR2 SVGAGI (reference sequence). The CDR3 covers 16 residues. The CDR3 is CASSSRQSHSGNTIYF. The CDR3, as DNA: TGTGCCAGCAGTTCCAGACAGTCACACTCTGGAAACACCATATATTTT.

This clonotype was detected once. This chain uses TRBV7-3 with TRBJ2-2; the match to TRBD1 covers 7 bases. This CDR3 has 16 residues. V lost 4 bases, J lost 4 bases, and 9 bases stayed unmatched. CDR1 and CDR2 (germline): SGHTA, FQGTGA. As DNA, the CDR3 is TGTGCCAGCAGCTGGGCCAGGACAGGCCGCACCGGGGAGCTGTTTTTT. Translating gives CASSWARTGRTGELFF.

This clonotype was observed many times. This sequence joins TRBV12-5 and TRBJ2-1; 9 bases fit TRBD1. Germline values: CDR1 LGHNT, CDR2 FRNRAP. The length of the CDR3 is 15 residues. V was pared by 1 base and J by 9 bases, with 7 bases of the junction left unmatched. Here the CDR3 DNA reads TGTGCTAGTGGTTTGGGGGGACAGGGTGTGAGTGAGCAGTTCTTC. Residues: CASGLGGQGVSEQFF.